This is a list of T cell receptor beta chains from one sample in a study of T-cell reconstitution after alpha-beta-depleted transplantation in children. TCRdb independently ran MiXCR on the PCR reads; one entry per CDR3 protein. The table includes approximately 130,000 distinct CDR3 sequences, roughly 10% detected once. The sample here was PBMCs, mostly from graft donor cells, taken 180 days after TCRalphabeta/CD19-depleted stem cell transplant. The receptors stem from a girl less than two years old who had a stem cell transplant for combined immunodeficiency, so the T cells may come from the graft donor. CDR3s include the opening cysteine and the closing phenylalanine or tryptophan. D genes are given only for firm matches. For some rows the clone size is stated as once, few or many, or as a class when expanded; others skip it.

abundance | d_gene | j_gene | v_gene | CDR3aa | CDR3nt
few | - | TRBJ2-2 | TRBV28 | CASSLYRRGPGELFF | TGTGCCAGCAGTTTATACCGGAGGGGGCCCGGGGAGCTGTTTTTT
few | TRBD1 | TRBJ1-2 | TRBV28 | CASWDRSVPNYGYTF | TGTGCCAGCTGGGACAGGTCCGTGCCTAACTATGGCTACACCTTC
- | TRBD2 | TRBJ2-5 | TRBV29-1 | CSVELAGGQETQYF | TGCAGCGTTGAACTAGCGGGAGGTCAAGAGACCCAGTACTTC
few | - | TRBJ2-7 | TRBV18 | CASSPPFGSYEQYF | TGTGCCAGCTCACCACCGTTTGGTTCCTACGAGCAGTACTTC
many | - | TRBJ2-1 | TRBV6-5 | CASSYSGRNEQFF | TGTGCCAGCAGTTACTCGGGTAGGAATGAGCAGTTCTTC
- | TRBD2 | TRBJ2-3 | TRBV7-2 | CASSSGLGGTDTQYF | TGTGCCAGCAGCTCGGGACTAGGAGGGACAGATACGCAGTATTTT
once | TRBD1 | TRBJ2-7 | TRBV20-1 | CSASPLRQGAWYEQYF | TGCAGTGCTTCGCCTCTTCGACAGGGGGCTTGGTACGAGCAGTACTTC
many | - | TRBJ2-5 | TRBV29-1 | CSAGIGTQKIGTQYF | TGCAGCGCCGGGATCGGGACTCAAAAGATAGGGACCCAGTACTTC
- | TRBD2 | TRBJ2-3 | TRBV6-5 | CASSYGEGLTDTQYF | TGTGCCAGCAGTTACGGGGAGGGCCTCACAGATACGCAGTATTTT
- | - | TRBJ1-1 | TRBV5-1 | CASRTENMGEAFF | TGCGCCAGCCGGACGGAGAACATGGGTGAAGCTTTCTTT
- | - | TRBJ2-3 | TRBV10-3 | CASTRGAGPTDTQYF | TGTGCCAGCACACGGGGTGCTGGACCCACAGATACGCAGTATTTT
few | - | TRBJ2-5 | TRBV24-1 | CATSDFSLRAQETQYF | TGTGCCACCAGTGATTTTTCTTTACGAGCTCAAGAGACCCAGTACTTC
few | TRBD2 | TRBJ2-1 | TRBV29-1 | CSVEGGRARSYNEQFF | TGCAGCGTTGAGGGCGGGAGGGCCAGGTCCTACAATGAGCAGTTCTTC
- | - | TRBJ2-7 | TRBV29-1 | CSVDRRGGGEQYF | TGCAGCGTTGATCGCAGGGGAGGTGGCGAGCAGTACTTC
few | TRBD1 | TRBJ2-7 | TRBV7-8 | CASSTATGSHEQYF | TGTGCCAGCAGCACCGCGACAGGGAGCCACGAGCAGTACTTC
- | TRBD1 | TRBJ2-3 | TRBV20-1 | CSALRQGFTDTQYF | TGCAGTGCGCTACGACAGGGTTTCACAGATACGCAGTATTTT
few | - | TRBJ2-1 | TRBV7-2 | CASSLEAGRSYNEQFF | TGTGCCAGCAGCTTAGAGGCAGGCCGCTCCTACAATGAGCAGTTCTTC
few | - | TRBJ2-5 | TRBV20-1 | CSALRLINQETQYF | TGCAGTGCTCTGAGACTGATAAACCAAGAGACCCAGTACTTC
few | - | TRBJ1-1 | TRBV7-9 | CASSLGWGTEAFF | TGTGCCAGCAGCTTAGGGTGGGGCACTGAAGCTTTCTTT
few | - | TRBJ1-5 | TRBV20-1 | CSAPQGRSSNQPQHF | TGCAGTGCTCCCCAGGGAAGGTCTAGCAATCAGCCCCAGCATTTT
- | - | TRBJ2-1 | TRBV7-3 | CASSPGPYNEQFF | TGTGCCAGCAGCCCCGGGCCCTACAATGAGCAGTTCTTC
- | TRBD2 | TRBJ2-3 | TRBV20-1 | CSVTYDGTSRMAQYF | TGCAGTGTTACGTACGACGGGACTAGCCGTATGGCGCAGTATTTT
few | - | TRBJ1-4 | TRBV12-3/TRBV12-4 | CASSPISTPATNEKLFF | TGTGCCAGCAGCCCCATATCGACACCTGCAACTAATGAAAAACTGTTTTTT
once | TRBD1 | TRBJ2-5 | TRBV2 | CASSPGQGQTQYF | TGTGCCAGCAGTCCCGGACAGGGACAGACCCAGTACTTC